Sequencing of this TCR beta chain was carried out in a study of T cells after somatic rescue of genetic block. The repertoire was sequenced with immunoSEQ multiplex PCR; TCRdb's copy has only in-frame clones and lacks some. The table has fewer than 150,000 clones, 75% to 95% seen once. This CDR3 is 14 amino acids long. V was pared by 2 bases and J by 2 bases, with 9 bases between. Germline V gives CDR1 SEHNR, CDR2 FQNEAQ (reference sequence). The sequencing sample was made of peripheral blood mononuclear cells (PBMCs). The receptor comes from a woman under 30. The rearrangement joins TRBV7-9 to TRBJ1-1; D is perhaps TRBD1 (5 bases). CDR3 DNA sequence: TGTGCCAGCAGCTTATTTGGGGGAAACACTGAAGCTTTCTTT. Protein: CASSLFGGNTEAFF.